This T cell receptor beta chain is drawn from a study of OX40 agonist ivuxolimab in advanced cancers. Trimming cost V 4 bases and J 6 bases, with 13 bases left between them. The germline V gene has CDR1 KGHSH and CDR2 LQKENI. This CDR3 is built from 13 residues. The table came from immunoSEQ multiplex PCR; TCRdb's copy has only in-frame clones and leaves some out. The sample comprises just under 85,000 clones, about four fifths of which are singletons, and 7.3% rests with the top ten. The origin of this receptor is an adult with an advanced solid tumor such as melanoma, head and neck, liver or kidney cancer. The source material was CD4+ or CD8+ T cells sorted from blood, sampled in a trial of the OX40 agonist ivuxolimab. The chain links TRBV18 to TRBJ2-7; TRBD2 might be the D (5 bases). The CDR3 nucleotides read TGTGCCAGCTCACTAATTTCTAGCTCCGAGCAGTACTTC. It encodes CASSLISSSEQYF. The variable domain in full, completed from reference TRBV18 and TRBJ2-7, reads NAGVMQNPRHLVRRRGQEARLRCSPMKGHSHVYWYRQLPEEGLKFMVYLQKENIIDESGMPKERFSAEFPKEGPSILRIQQVVRGDSAAYFCASSLISSSEQYFGPGTRLTVT.